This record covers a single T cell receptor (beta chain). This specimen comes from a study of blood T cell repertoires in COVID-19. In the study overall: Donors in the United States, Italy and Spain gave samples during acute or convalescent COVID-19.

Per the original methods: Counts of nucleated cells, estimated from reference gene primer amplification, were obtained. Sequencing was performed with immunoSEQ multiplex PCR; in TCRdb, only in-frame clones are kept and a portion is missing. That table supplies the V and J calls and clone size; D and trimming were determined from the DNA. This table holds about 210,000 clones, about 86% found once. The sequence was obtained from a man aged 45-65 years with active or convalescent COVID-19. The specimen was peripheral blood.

As DNA, the CDR3 is TGTGCCAGCAGCTTAAGCTGGAGGCTTACTGAAGCTTTCTTT. It translates to CASSLSWRLTEAFF. The V and J genes are TRBV7-2 and TRBJ1-1; D ambiguous. The V end lost 2 bases, the J end lost 5 bases, and 12 bases lay between the germline ends. Germline V gene sequence: CDR1 SGHTA, CDR2 FQGNSA. This CDR3 has 14 amino acids.